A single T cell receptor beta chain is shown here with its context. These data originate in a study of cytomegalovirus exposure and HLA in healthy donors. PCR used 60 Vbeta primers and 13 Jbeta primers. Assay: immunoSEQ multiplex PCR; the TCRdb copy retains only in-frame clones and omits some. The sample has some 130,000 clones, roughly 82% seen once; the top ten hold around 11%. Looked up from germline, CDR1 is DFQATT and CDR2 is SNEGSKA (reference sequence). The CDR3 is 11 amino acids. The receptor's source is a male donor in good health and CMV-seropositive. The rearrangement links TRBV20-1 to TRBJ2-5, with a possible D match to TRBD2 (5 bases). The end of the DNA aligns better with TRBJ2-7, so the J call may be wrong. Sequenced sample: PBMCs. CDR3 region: CSAPRGSEQYF. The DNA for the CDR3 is TGCAGTGCCCCGAGAGGGTCCGAGCAGTACTTC.